The 27 T cell receptor beta chains below come from one sample, sequenced in a study of T cell changes during pregnancy in multiple sclerosis. Sequencing was performed with immunoSEQ multiplex PCR; in TCRdb, only in-frame clones are kept and a portion is missing. This sample has approximately 10,000 clones, with around 84% found just once. The material sequenced was CD8+ T cells from peripheral blood mononuclear cells, taken after pregnancy. The receptors shown here come from a female donor in good health, enrolled as a control in a pregnancy study.

The chain's CDR3 is CASSLGQGEVGNEQFF. The CDR3 DNA reads TGTGCCAGCAGCCTTGGACAGGGGGAAGTTGGCAATGAGCAGTTCTTC. This chain uses TRBV11-1 with TRBJ2-1, with TRBD1 matching over 10 bases. V lost 5 bases and J lost 6; bases outside the gene matches: 10. Germline V gene lookup returns CDR1 SGHAT and CDR2 FQDESV (reference sequence). There are 16 residues in the CDR3.

The rearrangement joins TRBV19 to TRBJ1-1; D remains unclear. Trimming shortened V by 7 bases and J by 0 bases, and 12 bases separated the two germline ends. There are 14 residues in the CDR3. The germline V gene encodes CDR1 LNHDA and CDR2 SQIVND (reference sequence). CDR3 loop: CASTFGSMNTEAFF. The CDR3 nucleotides read TGTGCCAGTACGTTCGGTTCCATGAACACTGAAGCTTTCTTT.

The chain links TRBV7-6 to TRBJ1-5; D not certain. CDR3 length: 14 amino acids. Germline values: CDR1 SGHVS, CDR2 FNYEAQ. The V gene lost 2 bases and the J gene lost 7 bases, with 12 bases spanning the gap. Written as DNA, the CDR3 is TGTGCCAGCAGCTTATACCCGGGAAGACAGCCCCAGCATTTT. Translating gives CASSLYPGRQPQHF.

The genes are TRBV7-2 and TRBJ1-1; no clear D. Trimming took off 6 bases at V and 3 bases at J, with 8 bases between the two ends. The CDR3 runs 12 residues. Germline CDR1 and CDR2: SGHTA and FQGNSA. CDR3 amino acids: CASSSGYTEAFF. The CDR3 DNA reads TGTGCCAGCAGTTCAGGATACACTGAAGCTTTCTTT. The variable domain in full, with the rest retrieved from reference TRBV7-2 and TRBJ1-1, is GAGVSQSPSNKVTEKGKDVELRCDPISGHTALYWYRQSLGQGLEFLIYFQGNSAPDKSGLPSDRFSAERTGGSVSTLTIQRTQQEDSAVYLCASSSGYTEAFFGQGTRLTVV.

The chain's CDR3 is CASSLGVGAFEQFF. As DNA, the CDR3 is TGTGCCAGCAGCTTGGGAGTGGGAGCCTTCGAGCAGTTCTTC. The chain combines TRBV5-4 with TRBJ2-1; perhaps TRBD2 as D (5 bases). Trimming removed 0 bases at V and 10 bases at J, with 14 bases between. The CDR3 is 14 residues long. Germline CDR1 is SGHNT and CDR2 is YYREEE (reference sequence).

V is TRBV5-1 and J is TRBJ2-1; TRBD2 matches 10 bases. The CDR3 totals 15 residues. The germline gives CDR1 SGHRS, CDR2 YFSETQ. V shed 0 bases and J 8 bases; nucleotides not matched to a gene: 5. The CDR3 DNA sequence: TGCGCCAGCAGCTTGGAGGTCCTAGCGGGAGATGAGCAGTTCTTC. Protein: CASSLEVLAGDEQFF.

The chain is built from TRBV30 and TRBJ1-1; D gene unclear. The CDR3 is 11 residues long. Germline V gene sequence: CDR1 GTSNPN, CDR2 SVGIG (reference sequence). Trimming removed 0 bases at V and 6 bases at J, with 5 bases between. The CDR3 region is CAWSVLSEAFF. In DNA, the CDR3 is TGTGCCTGGAGTGTACTCTCTGAAGCTTTCTTT.

The rearrangement uses TRBV28 and TRBJ2-3, with D maybe TRBD1 (5 bases). V dropped 5 bases and J dropped 4 bases, with 19 bases sitting between them. CDR3 length: 16 amino acids. CDR1 is MDHEN, CDR2 SYDVKM, per germline. This CDR3 reads CASSITGSSFADTQYF. The CDR3 DNA sequence: TGTGCCAGCAGTATCACAGGCAGCAGCTTTGCAGATACGCAGTATTTT.

The chain has TRBV25-1 and TRBJ1-2; D gene ambiguous. V was clipped by 1 base and J by 4 bases, with 16 bases between them. Germline V CDR1 and CDR2: MGHDK, SYGVNS. There are 16 residues in the CDR3. The CDR3 nucleotides read TGTGCCAGCAGTGAATCACCGGACTCAATAGGCTATGGCTACACCTTC. The encoded protein is CASSESPDSIGYGYTF.

The chain combines TRBV4-1 with TRBJ2-3; 7 positions match TRBD2. This CDR3 has 17 residues. Trimming at V came to 0 bases and at J to 0 bases, leaving 6 bases not matched to a gene. CDR1 and CDR2 from the germline V gene are MGHRA and YSYEKL. The CDR3 region has the DNA TGCGCCAGCAGCCAAGATAGCCTAGCGGCTAGCACAGATACGCAGTATTTT. Its translation: CASSQDSLAASTDTQYF.

This sequence joins TRBV5-6 and TRBJ2-3; TRBD1 matches 10 bases. The CDR3 is 14 amino acids. Germline-derived CDR1 and CDR2 are SGHDT and YYEEEE. J was trimmed by 4 bases and V by 6 bases; bases with no gene match: 5. CDR3 amino acids: CASTRTGGSDTQYF. The CDR3 DNA follows: TGTGCCAGCACGAGGACAGGGGGATCAGATACGCAGTATTTT.

The rearrangement links TRBV28 to TRBJ1-1; 7 bases are shared with TRBD1. The V gene's germline CDR1 is MDHEN and CDR2 SYDVKM. Trimming cost V 10 bases and J 7 bases; bases outside gene matches: 15. This CDR3 has 14 residues. Written as DNA, the CDR3 is TGTGCCACCTCAGGGGGATCCCTGAAAGTTGAAGCTTTCTTT. It specifies CATSGGSLKVEAFF.

The rearrangement joins TRBV6-5 to TRBJ2-7; 11 bases agree with TRBD1. This CDR3 has 14 amino acids. CDR1 and CDR2 from the germline V gene are MNHEY and SVGAGI. Trimming cost V 5 bases and J 4 bases; bases outside gene matches: 4. The CDR3 DNA follows: TGTGCCAGCAGTGTGGACAGGGGGCCATACGAGCAGTACTTC. Its protein is CASSVDRGPYEQYF.

The chain links TRBV25-1 to TRBJ2-3; 7 bases are shared with TRBD1. Germline V CDR1 and CDR2: MGHDK, SYGVNS. V trimming: 3 bases; J trimming: 1 base; junction bases outside the gene matches: 7. The CDR3 has 16 residues. DNA of the CDR3: TGTGCCAGCAGTGACCAGACAGGGTGGGGCACAGATACGCAGTATTTT. Its protein product is CASSDQTGWGTDTQYF.

The chain has TRBV5-1 and TRBJ1-1; TRBD1 matches 11 bases. Per the germline V gene, CDR1 is SGHRS and CDR2 is YFSETQ. V was pared by 3 bases and J by 5 bases, with 6 bases of the junction left unmatched. There are 15 residues in the CDR3. CDR3: CASSWRDRGETEAFF. CDR3 bases: TGCGCCAGCAGCTGGAGGGACAGGGGGGAAACTGAAGCTTTCTTT.

The genes are TRBV7-9 and TRBJ2-7, with D possibly TRBD2 on 5 matching bases. The V end was cut by 5 bases, the J end by 6 bases, with 11 bases between. The CDR3 is 12 residues long. Per germline, CDR1 SEHNR and CDR2 FQNEAQ (reference sequence). This CDR3 is CASSVSAVEQYF. The CDR3 DNA reads TGTGCCAGCAGCGTTAGCGCAGTCGAGCAGTACTTC.

The chain is built from TRBV29-1 and TRBJ2-2; 8 bases map to TRBD2. Germline trimming cut 6 bases from V and 5 bases from J; bases unmatched to any gene: 2. The CDR3 runs to 12 residues. Germline V gene lookup returns CDR1 SQVTM and CDR2 ANQGSEA. The CDR3 region has the DNA TGCAGCGTAGCGGGAGAAACCGGGGAGCTGTTTTTT. This translates into CSVAGETGELFF.

The chain is built from TRBV10-1 and TRBJ2-7; TRBD2 is a possible D gene (6 bases). This CDR3 comprises 14 residues. V was clipped by 2 bases and J by 2 bases, with 10 bases between them. From germline, CDR1 is WNHNN and CDR2 SYGVQD (reference sequence). The CDR3 is CASSEGTGAYEQYF. The CDR3 DNA reads TGCGCCAGCAGTGAGGGGACGGGAGCCTACGAGCAGTACTTC.

This chain joins TRBV2 and TRBJ2-5, with unresolved D. CDR3 length: 14 residues. V gave up 3 bases and J gave up 5 bases, with 13 bases separating them. Germline lookup yields CDR1 SNHLY and CDR2 FYNNEI. The DNA of the CDR3 is TGTGCCAGCAGTGAGTGGGCTCGGTCGGAGACCCAGTACTTC. Encoded protein: CASSEWARSETQYF.

The J gene is TRBJ2-1, the V gene TRBV19, with no clear D. From germline, CDR1 is LNHDA and CDR2 SQIVND (reference sequence). Trimming pared 5 bases from V and 6 bases from J, leaving 11 bases between. CDR3 size: 13 residues. The CDR3 loop reads CASSHRGGNEQFF. Here the CDR3 DNA reads TGTGCCAGTAGTCATCGAGGCGGCAATGAGCAGTTCTTC.

The genes are TRBV13 and TRBJ1-1, with D maybe TRBD1 (6 bases). The germline gives CDR1 PRHDT, CDR2 FYEKMQ (reference sequence). V was shortened by 6 bases and J by 1 base, with 12 bases between the two germline ends. The CDR3 has 14 amino acids. DNA of the CDR3: TGTGCCAGCAGTGAGGGGGTGGGGAACACTGAAGCTTTCTTT. It specifies CASSEGVGNTEAFF.

This chain connects TRBV4-2 to TRBJ2-2, with D uncertain. Trimming took off 1 base at V and 4 bases at J, with 7 bases between the two ends. The CDR3 has 14 residues. Looked up from germline, CDR1 is LGHNA and CDR2 is YNFKEQ. The DNA for the CDR3 is TGTGCCAGCAGCCAAGTTCCCCGCACCGGGGAGCTGTTTTTT. Its protein is CASSQVPRTGELFF.

As regards this clone: Other DNA sequences in this specimen translate into the identical CDR3. The chain carries TRBV4-3 and TRBJ2-1, with 9 bases identical to TRBD2. V shed 2 bases and J 6 bases; nucleotides not matched to a gene: 11. Germline values: CDR1 LGHNA, CDR2 YSLEER. This CDR3 spans 17 amino acids. The CDR3 region has the DNA TGCGCCAGCAGCCAACGGGAGGGGTTAGCGGGAGTCAATGAGCAGTTCTTC. Amino acid sequence: CASSQREGLAGVNEQFF.

The CDR3 DNA follows: TGTGCCAGTAGACCCGGGACAGGGTGGAGCGGTGCTGAAGCTTTCTTT. Translating gives CASRPGTGWSGAEAFF. This sequence joins TRBV19 and TRBJ1-1, with 9 bases fitting TRBD1. The V gene's germline CDR1 is LNHDA and CDR2 SQIVND (reference sequence). V was pared by 6 bases and J by 6 bases, with 14 bases of the junction left unmatched. The CDR3 has 16 amino acids.

The chain employs TRBV27 and TRBJ2-1; TRBD1 matches 10 bases. With 6 bases clipped from V and 5 bases from J, the junction kept 7 bases outside the gene matches. This CDR3 has 15 residues. From germline, CDR1 is MNHEY and CDR2 SMNVEV (reference sequence). The chain's CDR3 is CASRTGGGGNNEQFF. The CDR3 DNA is TGTGCCAGCAGGACAGGGGGCGGGGGAAACAATGAGCAGTTCTTC.

The V gene is TRBV5-1, the J gene TRBJ2-3, with 9 bases lining up with TRBD1. The CDR3 runs 18 residues. V was pared by 0 bases and J by 0 bases, with 8 bases of the junction left unmatched. Germline V gives CDR1 SGHRS, CDR2 YFSETQ. CDR3 DNA sequence: TGCGCCAGCAGCTTGGGAAAACAGGGGGCGACTAGCACAGATACGCAGTATTTT. Amino acid sequence: CASSLGKQGATSTDTQYF.

The V call is TRBV4-1, the J call TRBJ1-5, with D possibly TRBD1 on 6 matching bases. Between the trimmed V and J ends, which lost 4 bases and 7 bases, there was a span of 17 bases. This CDR3 region has 15 residues. Germline V lookup: CDR1 MGHRA, CDR2 YSYEKL. CDR3 amino acids: CASSLGPKGVQPQHF. The DNA for the CDR3 is TGCGCCAGCAGCCTGGGCCCCAAGGGGGTGCAGCCCCAGCATTTT.